This passage covers 27 T cell receptor beta chains from one sample sequenced in a study of OX40 agonist ivuxolimab in advanced cancers. Assay: immunoSEQ multiplex PCR; the TCRdb copy retains only in-frame clones and omits some. The table shows tens of thousands of clones, with about 89% occurring only once. Material: CD4+ or CD8+ T cells sorted from blood, obtained in a trial of the OX40 agonist ivuxolimab. Receptor source: an adult with an advanced solid tumor such as melanoma, head and neck, liver or kidney cancer.

The chain is built from TRBV21-1 and TRBJ2-7; the D segment call TRBD1 is taken from the table without a DNA check. TRBV21-1 is flagged as a pseudogene. This CDR3 has 16 amino acids. For the CDR3, the DNA is TGTGCCAGCAGCAAAGCCCAGGGGGCCGCAAAATACGAGCAGTACTTC. Its protein is CASSKAQGAAKYEQYF.

The genes are TRBV19 and TRBJ2-5; TRBD1 might be the D (6 bases). Germline V gives CDR1 LNHDA, CDR2 SQIVND (reference sequence). CDR3 length: 16 amino acids. V lost 2 bases to trimming and J lost 1 base, with 14 bases between them. In DNA form, the CDR3 reads TGTGCCAGTAGTATAAGGGCAGGGGTCGGCCAAGAGACCCAGTACTTC. Translation: CASSIRAGVGQETQYF.

The chain joins TRBV19 to TRBJ2-5, with D tentatively TRBD1 or TRBD2 (5 bases each). Deletions cut 1 base from V and 4 bases from J, with 13 bases between. Germline V gives CDR1 LNHDA, CDR2 SQIVND (reference sequence). CDR3 length: 15 amino acids. The DNA for the CDR3 is TGTGCCAGTAGTATAGCGTGGGCAGGGACAGAGACCCAGTACTTC. Translating gives CASSIAWAGTETQYF.

The gene calls are TRBV7-2 and TRBJ2-7; D call uncertain. Germline values: CDR1 SGHTA, CDR2 FQGNSA. The V gene lost 2 bases and the J gene lost 2 bases, with 10 bases spanning the gap. The CDR3 covers 14 residues. CDR3 in amino acids: CASSLSPGTYEQYF. The CDR3 nucleotides read TGTGCCAGCAGCTTAAGTCCTGGCACCTACGAGCAGTACTTC. Using reference TRBV7-2 and TRBJ2-7 for the parts outside the CDR3, the full variable domain is GAGVSQSPSNKVTEKGKDVELRCDPISGHTALYWYRQSLGQGLEFLIYFQGNSAPDKSGLPSDRFSAERTGGSVSTLTIQRTQQEDSAVYLCASSLSPGTYEQYFGPGTRLTVT.

The chain employs TRBV9 and TRBJ1-2, with D perhaps matching TRBD1 (6 bases). With 3 bases removed from V and 6 bases from J, the gap between germline ends came to 15 bases. Germline V CDR1 and CDR2: SGDLS, YYNGEE. The CDR3 covers 14 residues. DNA for the CDR3: TGTGCCAGCAGCGACCCCGGGGGGCAGGATGGCTACACCTTC. Translating gives CASSDPGGQDGYTF.

The rearrangement joins TRBV21-1 to TRBJ1-4. TRBV21-1 is termed a pseudogene. CDR3 length: 9 residues. The CDR3 DNA is TGTGCCAGCATCCGGAAACTGTTTTTT. Translated: CASIRKLFF.

Regarding this clone: A junction boundary mismatches the germline segment, possibly from a read error. This sequence joins TRBV14 and TRBJ2-7, with 7 nucleotides matching TRBD2. The CDR3 totals 14 residues. Germline assignment: CDR1 SGHDN and CDR2 FVKESK. The CDR3 is CASSQAMNGGGSTF. The CDR3 DNA sequence: TGTGCCAGCAGCCAGGCGATGAATGGCGGGGGATCCACCTTC.

The rearrangement joins TRBV11-2 to TRBJ2-3, with 8 bases that match TRBD2. Germline V lookup: CDR1 SGHAT, CDR2 FQNNGV. The CDR3 covers 14 residues. Trimming took 5 bases from V and 7 from J; bases not matched to a gene: 8. The chain's CDR3 is CASSGSGRENTQYF. In DNA form, the CDR3 reads TGTGCCAGCAGCGGGAGCGGGAGAGAAAATACGCAGTATTTT.

As concerns this clone: Because it lacks the conserved phenylalanine or tryptophan at the end, this CDR3 is likely a read error. The DNA is left out, because the CDR3 cannot be placed on it with certainty; the CDR3 is given as TCRdb lists it. The rearrangement joins TRBV19 to TRBJ1-3. The CDR3 is made up of 11 amino acids, end residues included. The germline CDR1 and CDR2 sequences are LNHDA and SQIVND (reference sequence). CDR3 in amino acids: CASSRGPTRRI.

The chain couples TRBV19 to TRBJ1-2, with unresolved D. Deletions cut 8 bases from V and 0 bases from J, with 13 bases between. This CDR3 comprises 14 residues. Per germline, CDR1 LNHDA and CDR2 SQIVND (reference sequence). CDR3 loop: CASLGSGANYGYTF. As DNA, the CDR3 is TGTGCCAGTCTTGGGTCGGGTGCTAACTATGGCTACACCTTC.

The V and J genes are TRBV5-6 and TRBJ2-3; a weak D match, TRBD1 (5 bases). Looked up from germline, CDR1 is SGHDT and CDR2 is YYEEEE. Between the trimmed V and J ends, which lost 2 bases and 0 bases, there was a span of 10 bases. The CDR3 is made up of 15 amino acids. In DNA, the CDR3 is TGTGCCAGCAGCTTTTGGGCAGGGAGCACAGATACGCAGTATTTT. Encoded protein: CASSFWAGSTDTQYF.

This chain links TRBV9 with TRBJ1-3; D not resolved. Trimming left V 5 bases short and J 1 base short, with 13 bases between. This CDR3 spans 15 amino acids. The germline V gene encodes CDR1 SGDLS and CDR2 YYNGEE. The CDR3 DNA reads as TGTGCCAGCAGTCCACGGGGAAGATCTGGAAACACCATATATTTT. This sequence encodes CASSPRGRSGNTIYF.

V and J are TRBV5-1 and TRBJ2-5; the match to TRBD1 covers 7 bases. The CDR3 is 16 amino acids. J was trimmed by 2 bases and V by 1 base; bases with no gene match: 8. Per the germline V gene, CDR1 is SGHRS and CDR2 is YFSETQ. CDR3 region: CASSLTGARMQETQYF. The CDR3 DNA reads TGCGCCAGCAGCTTGACAGGGGCTAGGATGCAAGAGACCCAGTACTTC.

The rearrangement links TRBV4-1 to TRBJ2-7; 12 nucleotides match TRBD2. The CDR3 runs to 16 residues. Per germline, CDR1 MGHRA and CDR2 YSYEKL. Unmatched junction bases numbered 6, after V lost 3 bases and J lost 3 bases. For the CDR3, the DNA is TGCGCCAGCAGCCAGGCGACTAGCGGGGGCCTCTACGAGCAGTACTTC. Its protein product is CASSQATSGGLYEQYF.

The chain has TRBV11-2 and TRBJ2-7; TRBD1 matches at 10 bases. There are 16 residues in the CDR3. Germline trimming cut 2 bases from V and 6 bases from J; bases unmatched to any gene: 10. Germline lookup yields CDR1 SGHAT and CDR2 FQNNGV. In nucleotides, the CDR3 is TGTGCCAGCAGCTTACGGAGCCGGGACAGGGGCATCGAGCAGTACTTC. Protein product: CASSLRSRDRGIEQYF.

This clone showed up just a few times. CDR3 in amino acids: CASSEVLAGKQFF. The CDR3, as DNA: TGCGCCAGCAGTGAGGTGTTAGCGGGGAAGCAGTTCTTC. The chain joins TRBV10-1 to TRBJ2-1; 8 nucleotides agree with TRBD2. Germline V CDR1 and CDR2: WNHNN, SYGVQD (reference sequence). This CDR3 contains 13 residues. With V trimmed by 2 bases and J by 11 bases, 5 bases remained unmatched.

The V gene is TRBV6-1, the J gene TRBJ2-3, with TRBD2 as a possible D gene (6 bases). Trimming cost V 7 bases and J 3 bases, with 17 bases left between them. This CDR3 spans 15 amino acids. Germline V gene lookup returns CDR1 MNHNS and CDR2 SASEGT. The CDR3 loop is CASKVRGIGTDTQYF. CDR3 nucleotide sequence: TGTGCCAGCAAAGTACGCGGGATTGGGACAGATACGCAGTATTTT.

This clone has more than one count but fewer than ten. V usage is TRBV6-1 and J usage is TRBJ1-2; unclear D gene. Trimming pared 3 bases from V and 5 bases from J, leaving 4 bases between. From germline, CDR1 is MNHNS and CDR2 SASEGT. This CDR3 comprises 11 residues. This chain's CDR3 is CASSEGYGYTF. CDR3 DNA: TGTGCCAGCAGTGAGGGGTATGGCTACACCTTC.

The rearrangement uses TRBV5-1 and TRBJ2-5, with a tentative D call TRBD1 (5 bases). The V end was cut by 2 bases, the J end by 1 base, with 9 bases between. The germline V gene has CDR1 SGHRS and CDR2 YFSETQ. The CDR3 spans 14 residues. The CDR3 sequence is CASSFQGLQETQYF. The CDR3, as DNA: TGCGCCAGCAGCTTTCAGGGTCTCCAAGAGACCCAGTACTTC.

This clone was seen once. One junction end does not reproduce the germline sequence, and a read error may be involved. This chain connects TRBV4-1 to TRBJ1-1; 9 nucleotides match TRBD1. This CDR3 region has 14 residues. Germline CDR1 and CDR2: MGHRA and YSYEKL. CDR3 residues: CASSQGTGVLEACF. The CDR3 region has the DNA TGCGCCAGCAGCCAAGGGACAGGGGTTCTTGAAGCTTGCTTT.

The V and J genes are TRBV28 and TRBJ1-2; D not certain. The V gene's germline CDR1 is MDHEN and CDR2 SYDVKM. The V end was cut by 6 bases, the J end by 6 bases, with 8 bases between. The CDR3 has 11 residues. CDR3 in amino acids: CASSRTDGYTF. The CDR3 bases are TGTGCCAGCAGCCGCACAGATGGCTACACCTTC.

The gene calls are TRBV7-8 and TRBJ1-3; 7 nucleotides agree with TRBD1. The ends lost 4 bases at V and 1 base at J; junction bases unmatched: 10. The CDR3 sequence is 17 residues long. Germline V gives CDR1 SGHVS, CDR2 FQNEAQ. The CDR3 DNA reads as TGTGCCAGCAGCTGGCCGGGACAGAGAGGATCTGGAAACACCATATATTTT. It codes for CASSWPGQRGSGNTIYF.

This chain uses TRBV12-5 with TRBJ2-7; D unclear. The CDR3 has 14 residues. Germline V CDR1 and CDR2: LGHNT, FRNRAP. V gave up 5 bases and J gave up 0 bases, with 11 bases separating them. The CDR3 DNA is TGTGCTAGTGGTCGTCTCTTCTCCTCCTACGAGCAGTACTTC. Translated: CASGRLFSSYEQYF. The full variable domain, in which reference TRBV12-5 and TRBJ2-7 provide the parts outside the CDR3, is DARVTQTPRHKVTEMGQEVTMRCQPILGHNTVFWYRQTMMQGLELLAYFRNRAPLDDSGMPKDRFSAEMPDATLATLKIQPSEPRDSAVYFCASGRLFSSYEQYFGPGTRLTVT.

The gene calls are TRBV5-1 and TRBJ2-6; 10 bases line up with TRBD1. CDR3 size: 18 residues. After removal of 4 bases from V and 0 bases from J, the junction contained 7 bases not matched to a gene. CDR1 and CDR2 from the germline V gene are SGHRS and YFSETQ. Here the CDR3 reads CASSARQGASSGANVLTF. CDR3 bases: TGCGCCAGCAGCGCCAGACAGGGGGCGAGCTCTGGGGCCAACGTCCTGACTTTC.

The chain links TRBV19 to TRBJ2-1; D possibly uses TRBD1 or TRBD2 (5 bases each). In germline, CDR1 is LNHDA, CDR2 SQIVND (reference sequence). The CDR3 extends over 16 amino acids. Between the trimmed V and J ends, which lost 2 bases and 5 bases, there was a span of 16 bases. The CDR3, as DNA: TGTGCCAGTAGTATACCCCTCCGAGGGGTGGACAATGAGCAGTTCTTC. Translation gives CASSIPLRGVDNEQFF. The full variable domain, in which reference TRBV19 and TRBJ2-1 provide the parts outside the CDR3, is DGGITQSPKYLFRKEGQNVTLSCEQNLNHDAMYWYRQDPGQGLRLIYYSQIVNDFQKGDIAEGYSVSREKKESFPLTVTSAQKNPTAFYLCASSIPLRGVDNEQFFGPGTRLTVL.

This chain joins TRBV25-1 and TRBJ2-5; unclear D gene. The CDR3 spans 13 residues. Trimming left V 5 bases short and J 0 bases short, with 7 bases between. In germline, CDR1 is MGHDK, CDR2 SYGVNS. The CDR3 spells CASSRADQETQYF. The CDR3 DNA sequence: TGTGCCAGCAGTCGGGCGGACCAAGAGACCCAGTACTTC. Variable domain in full (rest from reference TRBV25-1 and TRBJ2-5): EADIYQTPRYLVIGTGKKITLECSQTMGHDKMYWYQQDPGMELHLIHYSYGVNSTEKGDLSSESTVSRIRTEHFPLTLESARPSHTSQYLCASSRADQETQYFGPGTRLLVL.

The genes are TRBV10-1 and TRBJ2-7; D might be TRBD1 or TRBD2, each matching 5 bases. V shed 5 bases and J shed 7 bases, with 15 bases lying between them. Germline CDR1 is WNHNN and CDR2 is SYGVQD (reference sequence). The CDR3 is 13 amino acids. The CDR3 nucleotides are TGCGCCAGCAGTTCCGAAGAGGGGCGTGAGCAGTACTTC. This encodes CASSSEEGREQYF.